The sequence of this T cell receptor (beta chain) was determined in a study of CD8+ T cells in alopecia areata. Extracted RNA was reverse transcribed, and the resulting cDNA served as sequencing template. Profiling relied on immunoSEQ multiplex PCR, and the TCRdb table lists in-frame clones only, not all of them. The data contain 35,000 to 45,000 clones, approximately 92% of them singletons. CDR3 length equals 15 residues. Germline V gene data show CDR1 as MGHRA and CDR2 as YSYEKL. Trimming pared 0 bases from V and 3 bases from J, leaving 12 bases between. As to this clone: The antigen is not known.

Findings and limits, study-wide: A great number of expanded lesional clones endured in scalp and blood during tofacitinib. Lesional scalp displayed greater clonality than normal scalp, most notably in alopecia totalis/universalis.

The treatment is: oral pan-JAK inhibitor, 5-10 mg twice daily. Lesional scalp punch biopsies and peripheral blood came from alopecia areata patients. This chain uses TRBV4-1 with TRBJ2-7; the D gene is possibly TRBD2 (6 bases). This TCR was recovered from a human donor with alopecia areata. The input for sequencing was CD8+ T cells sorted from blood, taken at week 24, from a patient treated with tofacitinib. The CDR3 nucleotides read TGCGCCAGCAGCCAAGATCGGGGGACGGTCTACGAGCAGTACTTC. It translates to CASSQDRGTVYEQYF.